The clone carrying this T cell receptor beta chain occurred many times. As yet, its antigen is unknown. Breast cancer patients provided tissue from their axillary draining lymph nodes. TCRdb itself ran the multiplex PCR reads through MiXCR, one entry per CDR3 protein. The repertoire holds 150,000 or so distinct CDR3 sequences, with 25% to 40% as singletons. Germline CDR1 and CDR2: SGHRS and YFSETQ. V lost 0 bases and J lost 4, with 13 bases in between. CDR3 size: 15 residues. This sample stems from a study of breast tumors, draining lymph nodes, adjacent tissues. Study-wide results and caveats: Tumor repertoires ranked between lymph nodes and nontumor tissue in diversity, with V and J gene preferences. Tumor T cell lymph node origin was a supported hypothesis, not proven. Luminal-like breast cancer showed significantly greater tumor-nontumor repertoire similarity than basal-like breast cancer did. Most tumor T cells seemingly derive from lymph node, then expand in tumor.

This receptor was identified in a female donor with breast cancer. Some clones in this sample may be carry-over from other donors' samples. Sequencing was done on a sample of axillary lymph node tissue. V and J are TRBV5-1 and TRBJ1-2; no clear D. The CDR3 sequence: CASSLEGRSGYGYTF. DNA for the CDR3: TGCGCCAGCAGCTTGGAGGGCAGGTCAGGCTATGGCTACACCTTC. The full variable domain, its missing parts supplied by reference TRBV5-1 and TRBJ1-2, is KAGVTQTPRYLIKTRGQQVTLSCSPISGHRSVSWYQQTPGQGLQFLFEYFSETQRNKGNFPGRFSGRQFSNSRSEMNVSTLELGDSALYLCASSLEGRSGYGYTFGSGTRLTVV.